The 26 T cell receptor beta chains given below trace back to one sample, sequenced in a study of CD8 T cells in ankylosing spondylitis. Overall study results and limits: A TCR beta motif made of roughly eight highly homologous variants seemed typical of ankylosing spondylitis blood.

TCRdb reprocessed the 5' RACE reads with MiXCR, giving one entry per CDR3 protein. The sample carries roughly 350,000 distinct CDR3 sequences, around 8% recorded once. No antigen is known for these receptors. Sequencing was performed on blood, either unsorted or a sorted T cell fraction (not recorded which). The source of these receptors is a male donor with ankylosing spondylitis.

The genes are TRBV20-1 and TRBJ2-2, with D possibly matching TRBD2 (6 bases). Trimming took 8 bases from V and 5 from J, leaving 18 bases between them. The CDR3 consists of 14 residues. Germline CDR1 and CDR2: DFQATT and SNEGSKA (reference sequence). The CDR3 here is CSTTGGEDTGELFF. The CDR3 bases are TGCAGTACTACGGGCGGGGAGGATACCGGGGAGCTGTTTTTT.

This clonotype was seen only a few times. The CDR3 region is CASSLSQAGKAQYF. The DNA of the CDR3 is TGTGCCAGCAGTTTATCCCAGGCCGGTAAGGCCCAGTACTTC. The chain joins TRBV27 to TRBJ2-5; D not resolved. CDR1 MNHEY and CDR2 SMNVEV come from the germline V gene (reference sequence). The CDR3 extends over 14 amino acids. V lost 0 bases and J lost 9, with 14 bases in between.

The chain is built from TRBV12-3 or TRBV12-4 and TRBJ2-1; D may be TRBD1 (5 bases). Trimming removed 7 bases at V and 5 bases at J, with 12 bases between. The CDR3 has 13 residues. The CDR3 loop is CASNGQGNNEQFF. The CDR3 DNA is TGTGCCAGCAATGGGCAGGGAAACAATGAGCAGTTCTTC.

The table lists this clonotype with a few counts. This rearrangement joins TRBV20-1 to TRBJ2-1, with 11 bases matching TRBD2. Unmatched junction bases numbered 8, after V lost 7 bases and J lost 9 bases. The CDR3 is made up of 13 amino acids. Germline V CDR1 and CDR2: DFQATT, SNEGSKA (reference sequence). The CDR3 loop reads CSGIAGGPSEQFF. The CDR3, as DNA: TGCAGTGGAATAGCGGGAGGGCCGAGTGAGCAGTTCTTC.

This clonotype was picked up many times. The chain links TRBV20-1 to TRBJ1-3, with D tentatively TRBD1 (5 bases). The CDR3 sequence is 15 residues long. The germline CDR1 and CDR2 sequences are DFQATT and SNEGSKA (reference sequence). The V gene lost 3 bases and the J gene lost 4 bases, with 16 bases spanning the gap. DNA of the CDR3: TGCAGTGCTAGGAGGGCCGGGACGCCAGGAAACACCATATATTTT. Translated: CSARRAGTPGNTIYF.

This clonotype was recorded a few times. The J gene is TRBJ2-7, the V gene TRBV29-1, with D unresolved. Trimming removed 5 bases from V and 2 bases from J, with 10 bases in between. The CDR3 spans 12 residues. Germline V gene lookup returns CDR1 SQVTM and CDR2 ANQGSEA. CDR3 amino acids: CSVLPTPYEQYF. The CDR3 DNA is TGCAGCGTTCTTCCCACCCCCTACGAGCAGTACTTC.

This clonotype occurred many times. The CDR3 DNA is TGCAGCGTTCTCCCGAACACCGGGGAGCTGTTTTTT. This sequence encodes CSVLPNTGELFF. The rearrangement links TRBV29-1 to TRBJ2-2; D is uncertain. Germline V CDR1 and CDR2: SQVTM, ANQGSEA. CDR3 size: 12 residues. V gave up 5 bases and J gave up 0 bases, with 4 bases separating them.

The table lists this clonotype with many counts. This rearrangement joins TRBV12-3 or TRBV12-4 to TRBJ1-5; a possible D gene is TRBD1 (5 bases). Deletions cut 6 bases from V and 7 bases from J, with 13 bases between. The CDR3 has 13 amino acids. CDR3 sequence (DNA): TGTGCCAGCAGGCGCGGCCGGGGGCAGCCCCAGCATTTT. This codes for CASRRGRGQPQHF.

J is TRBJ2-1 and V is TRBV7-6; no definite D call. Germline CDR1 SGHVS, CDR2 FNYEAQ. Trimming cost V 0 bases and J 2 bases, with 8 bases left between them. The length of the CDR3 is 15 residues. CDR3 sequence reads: CASSLAVAAYNEQFF. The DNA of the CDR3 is TGTGCCAGCAGCTTAGCGGTGGCGGCCTACAATGAGCAGTTCTTC. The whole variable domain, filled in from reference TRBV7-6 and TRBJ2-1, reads GAGVSQSPRYKVTKRGQDVALRCDPISGHVSLYWYRQALGQGPEFLTYFNYEAQQDKSGLPNDRFSAERPEGSISTLTIQRTEQRDSAMYRCASSLAVAAYNEQFFGPGTRLTVL.

In DNA form, the CDR3 reads TGTGCCACCAGCAGAGATCACGGGGCGGGAGGGAGCACAGATACGCAGTATTTT. Translation gives CATSRDHGAGGSTDTQYF. This sequence joins TRBV15 and TRBJ2-3, with TRBD2 matching 9 bases. This CDR3 has 18 residues. The junction had 7 bases not matched to a gene; V was cut back by 0 bases and J by 0 bases. Germline values: CDR1 LNHNV, CDR2 YYDKDF (reference sequence).

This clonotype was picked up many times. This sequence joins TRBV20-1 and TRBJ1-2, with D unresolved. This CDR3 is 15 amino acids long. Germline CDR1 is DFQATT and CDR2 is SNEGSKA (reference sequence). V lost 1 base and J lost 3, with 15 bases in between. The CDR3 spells CSARVITESYYGYTF. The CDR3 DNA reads TGCAGTGCTAGAGTGATCACGGAGAGCTACTATGGCTACACCTTC.

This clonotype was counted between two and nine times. CDR3: CASSLRAGVNEQYF. DNA of the CDR3: TGCGCCAGCAGCCTAAGGGCAGGGGTTAACGAGCAGTACTTC. The V gene is TRBV4-1, the J gene TRBJ2-7; D is possibly TRBD1 (6 bases). V lost 4 bases and J lost 5, with 15 bases in between. Germline lookup yields CDR1 MGHRA and CDR2 YSYEKL. The CDR3 sequence is 14 residues long.

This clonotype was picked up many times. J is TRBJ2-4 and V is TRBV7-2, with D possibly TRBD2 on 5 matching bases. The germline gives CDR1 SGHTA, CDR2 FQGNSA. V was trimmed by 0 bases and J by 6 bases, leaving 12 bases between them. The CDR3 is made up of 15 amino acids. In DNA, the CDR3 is TGTGCCAGCAGCTTAGCGCCCGGGATAAGAAACATTCAGTACTTC. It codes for CASSLAPGIRNIQYF.

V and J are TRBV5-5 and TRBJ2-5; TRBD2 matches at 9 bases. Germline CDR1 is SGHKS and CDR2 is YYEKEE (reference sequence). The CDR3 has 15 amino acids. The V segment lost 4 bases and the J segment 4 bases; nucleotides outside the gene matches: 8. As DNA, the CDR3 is TGTGCCAGCAGCCCGGGACTAGCAGCCGGAGAGACCCAGTACTTC. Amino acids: CASSPGLAAGETQYF.

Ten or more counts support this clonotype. Written as DNA, the CDR3 is TGTGCCAGCAGAGAAACTACGGATACGCAGTATTTT. Protein sequence: CASRETTDTQYF. The chain links TRBV12-3 or TRBV12-4 to TRBJ2-3, with D unresolved. Trimming stripped 6 bases from V and 6 bases from J, with 10 bases between. This CDR3 region has 12 residues.

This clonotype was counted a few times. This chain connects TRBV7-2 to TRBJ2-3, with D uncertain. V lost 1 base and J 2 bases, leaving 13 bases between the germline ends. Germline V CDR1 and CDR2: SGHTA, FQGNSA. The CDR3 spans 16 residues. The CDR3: CASSLEGRSSTDTQYF. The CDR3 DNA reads TGTGCCAGCAGCTTAGAGGGCCGATCCTCCACAGATACGCAGTATTTT.

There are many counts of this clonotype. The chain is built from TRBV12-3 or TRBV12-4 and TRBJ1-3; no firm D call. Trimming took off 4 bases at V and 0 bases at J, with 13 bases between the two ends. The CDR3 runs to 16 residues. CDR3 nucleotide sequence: TGTGCCAGCAGTTCGATGCCGGCGTCCTCTGGAAACACCATATATTTT. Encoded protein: CASSSMPASSGNTIYF.

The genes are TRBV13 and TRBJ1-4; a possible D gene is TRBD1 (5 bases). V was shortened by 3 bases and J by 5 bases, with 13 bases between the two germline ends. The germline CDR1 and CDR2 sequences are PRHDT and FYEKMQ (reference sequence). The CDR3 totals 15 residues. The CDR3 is CASSLGTGTNEKLFF. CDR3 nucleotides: TGTGCCAGCAGCTTGGGAACAGGTACCAATGAAAAACTGTTTTTT.

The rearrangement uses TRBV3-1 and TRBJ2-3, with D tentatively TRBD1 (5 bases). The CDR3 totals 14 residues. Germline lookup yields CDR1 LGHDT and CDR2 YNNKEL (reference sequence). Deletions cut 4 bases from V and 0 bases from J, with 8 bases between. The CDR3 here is CASSRWTSTDTQYF. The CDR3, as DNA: TGTGCCAGCAGCCGCTGGACAAGCACAGATACGCAGTATTTT.

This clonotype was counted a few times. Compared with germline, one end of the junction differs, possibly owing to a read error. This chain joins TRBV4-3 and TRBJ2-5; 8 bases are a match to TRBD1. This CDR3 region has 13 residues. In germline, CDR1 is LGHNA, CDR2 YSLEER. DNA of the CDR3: TGCGCCAGCAGCCTCCAAGTGGACAGGGATTTGAACTTC. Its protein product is CASSLQVDRDLNF.

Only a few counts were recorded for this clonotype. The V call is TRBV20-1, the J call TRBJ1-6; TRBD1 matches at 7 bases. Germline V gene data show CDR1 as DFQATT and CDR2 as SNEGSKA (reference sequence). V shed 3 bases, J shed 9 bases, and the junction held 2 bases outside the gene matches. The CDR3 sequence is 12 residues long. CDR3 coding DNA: TGCAGTGCTAGCTACAGGGGTTCACCCCTCCACTTT. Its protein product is CSASYRGSPLHF.

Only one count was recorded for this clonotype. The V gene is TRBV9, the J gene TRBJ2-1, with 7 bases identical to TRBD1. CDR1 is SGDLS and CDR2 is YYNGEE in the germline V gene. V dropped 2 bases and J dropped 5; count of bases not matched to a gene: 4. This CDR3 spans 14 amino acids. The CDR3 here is CASSVEGANNEQFF. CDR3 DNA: TGTGCCAGCAGCGTTGAGGGGGCGAACAATGAGCAGTTCTTC.

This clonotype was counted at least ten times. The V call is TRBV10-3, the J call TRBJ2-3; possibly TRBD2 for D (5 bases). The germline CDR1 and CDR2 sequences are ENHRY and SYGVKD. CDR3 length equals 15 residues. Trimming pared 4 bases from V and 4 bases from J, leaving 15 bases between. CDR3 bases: TGTGCCATCAGTGTGATGGCGGGTGGAGCAGATACGCAGTATTTT. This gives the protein CAISVMAGGADTQYF.

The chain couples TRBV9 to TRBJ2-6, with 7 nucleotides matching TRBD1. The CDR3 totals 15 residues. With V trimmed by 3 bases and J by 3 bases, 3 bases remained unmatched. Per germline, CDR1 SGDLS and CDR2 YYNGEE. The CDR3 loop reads CASSGDRDGANVLTF. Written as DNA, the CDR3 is TGTGCCAGCAGCGGAGACAGGGATGGGGCCAACGTCCTGACTTTC.

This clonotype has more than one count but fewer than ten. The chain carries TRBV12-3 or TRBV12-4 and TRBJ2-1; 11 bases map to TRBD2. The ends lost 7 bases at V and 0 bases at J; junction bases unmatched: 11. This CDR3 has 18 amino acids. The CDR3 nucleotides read TGTGCCAGCACCGCGGGACTAGCGGTAGCGAGCTCCTACAATGAGCAGTTCTTC. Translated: CASTAGLAVASSYNEQFF.

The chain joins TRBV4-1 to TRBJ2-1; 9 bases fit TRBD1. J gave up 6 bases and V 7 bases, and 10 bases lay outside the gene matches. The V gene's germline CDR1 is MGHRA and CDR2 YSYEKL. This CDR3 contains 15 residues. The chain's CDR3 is CASTDRGGGGNEQFF. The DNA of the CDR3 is TGCGCCAGCACGGACAGGGGAGGAGGAGGCAATGAGCAGTTCTTC.